Listed here are 10 T cell receptor beta chains from one sample, sequenced in a study of T-cell reconstitution after alpha-beta-depleted transplantation in children. A library of TCRbeta sequences, prepared with unique molecular identifiers, was generated. TCRdb re-called the PCR reads through MiXCR, storing one row per CDR3 protein. The sample lists around 580,000 distinct CDR3 sequences; under 30% were seen once. The specimen was PBMCs, mostly from graft donor cells, collected 360 days after TCRalphabeta/CD19-depleted stem cell transplant. Every receptor here comes from a boy younger than two who had a stem cell transplant for acute myeloid leukemia, so the T cells may come from the graft donor.

This chain links TRBV25-1 with TRBJ1-6; tentative D call: TRBD1 (6 bases). Germline V gene sequence: CDR1 MGHDK, CDR2 SYGVNS. Trimming stripped 1 base from V and 10 bases from J, with 14 bases between. The CDR3 sequence is 15 residues long. This chain's CDR3 is CASSEFGGAASPLHF. CDR3 DNA sequence: TGTGCCAGCAGTGAATTTGGGGGCGCAGCCTCACCCCTCCACTTT.

The chain has TRBV25-1 and TRBJ1-2; D is unresolved. Looked up from germline, CDR1 is MGHDK and CDR2 is SYGVNS. The CDR3 is 16 amino acids. V was cut by 6 bases and J by 4 bases, with 21 bases left in between. The DNA of the CDR3 is TGTGCCAGCAGCGATTTAAAGGCACCTAATCCCTATGGCTACACCTTC. Protein: CASSDLKAPNPYGYTF.

The chain carries TRBV28 and TRBJ1-4; 7 nucleotides align to TRBD1. CDR3 length equals 14 residues. J was trimmed by 6 bases and V by 1 base; bases with no gene match: 2. Germline-derived CDR1 and CDR2 are MDHEN and SYDVKM. The CDR3: CASSLSGGDEKLFF. The CDR3 bases are TGTGCCAGCAGTTTATCAGGGGGTGATGAAAAACTGTTTTTT.

This chain uses TRBV20-1 with TRBJ2-5; TRBD2 is a possible D gene (7 bases). The CDR3 has 15 amino acids. Trimming pared 5 bases from V and 0 bases from J, leaving 16 bases between. In germline, CDR1 is DFQATT, CDR2 SNEGSKA (reference sequence). CDR3 DNA sequence: TGCAGTGCTTATGGGGGGGCGCTGTACCAAGAGACCCAGTACTTC. This codes for CSAYGGALYQETQYF.

This clonotype showed up many times. The V and J genes are TRBV3-1 and TRBJ2-6; the D is unclear. Per germline, CDR1 LGHDT and CDR2 YNNKEL (reference sequence). Trimming shortened V by 3 bases and J by 0 bases, and 9 bases separated the two germline ends. This CDR3 has 16 residues. The CDR3 DNA reads TGTGCCAGCAGCCAGACTCGTTTCTCTGGGGCCAACGTCCTGACTTTC. This encodes CASSQTRFSGANVLTF.

Regarding this clonotype: A read error may be the cause here, since a much bigger clone is one base away. The chain carries TRBV29-1 and TRBJ2-7; no reliable D call. Germline values: CDR1 SQVTM, CDR2 ANQGSEA. The ends were cut back, 3 bases at V and 3 bases at J, with 6 bases in the middle. This CDR3 is built from 11 residues. The CDR3 DNA follows: TGCAGCGTTGAGGTGGGCTACGAGCAGTACTTC. It codes for CSVEVGYEQYF.

This clonotype was observed at least ten times. V is TRBV5-1 and J is TRBJ2-1; D tentatively fits TRBD1 or TRBD2 (5 bases each). The ends were cut back, 5 bases at V and 4 bases at J, with 13 bases in the middle. Germline V gives CDR1 SGHRS, CDR2 YFSETQ. The length of the CDR3 is 14 residues. The CDR3 DNA follows: TGCGCCAGCAGAATAGGGACGGATTACAATGAGCAGTTCTTC. Translating it yields CASRIGTDYNEQFF.

This rearrangement joins TRBV4-3 to TRBJ2-3; D possibly matches TRBD1 or TRBD2 (5 bases each). The germline CDR1 and CDR2 sequences are LGHNA and YSLEER. The CDR3 contains 16 residues. The germline V and J ends were trimmed by 0 bases and 2 bases, with 12 bases remaining between them. The CDR3 is CASSQEQGVSTDTQYF. In DNA, the CDR3 is TGCGCCAGCAGCCAAGAGCAGGGAGTTTCCACAGATACGCAGTATTTT.

In its sample, this clonotype was seen a few times. The chain joins TRBV13 to TRBJ2-1; 15 nucleotides agree with TRBD2. The CDR3 is 16 residues long. Germline CDR1 PRHDT, CDR2 FYEKMQ (reference sequence). V lost 5 bases to trimming and J lost 8 bases; unmatched junction nucleotides: 7. The CDR3 DNA reads as TGTGCCAGCAGCGGGGGACTAGCGGGGGGCCGGGATGAGCAGTTCTTC. It codes for CASSGGLAGGRDEQFF.

This chain joins TRBV6-5 and TRBJ1-1; D not resolved. Germline V gives CDR1 MNHEY, CDR2 SVGAGI. The CDR3 consists of 14 residues. The V gene lost 7 bases and the J gene lost 2 bases, with 14 bases spanning the gap. The CDR3 spells CASKFGPLNTEAFF. DNA for the CDR3: TGTGCCAGCAAGTTCGGCCCTCTTAACACTGAAGCTTTCTTT.